This entry lists 9 T cell receptor beta chains sequenced from one sample in a study of blood T cell repertoires in COVID-19. Libraries were prepared by immunoSEQ multiplex PCR; TCRdb keeps only in-frame clonotypes and omits some of them. Among roughly 95,000 clones listed, around 76% were seen once. The source material was peripheral blood. These receptors were taken from a man older than 75 with acute or convalescent COVID-19.

The chain is built from TRBV7-2 and TRBJ2-7; 11 bases agree with TRBD2. This CDR3 comprises 15 residues. The V segment lost 5 bases and the J segment 7 bases; nucleotides outside the gene matches: 10. The germline gives CDR1 SGHTA, CDR2 FQGNSA. The CDR3 sequence is CASSQGGSGGVEQYF. The DNA for the CDR3 is TGTGCCAGCAGCCAGGGCGGTAGCGGGGGGGTAGAGCAGTACTTC.

V gene TRBV29-1 combines with J gene TRBJ1-5; perhaps TRBD1 as D (5 bases). CDR3 length: 13 residues. Germline V lookup: CDR1 SQVTM, CDR2 ANQGSEA. V was pared by 6 bases and J by 1 base, with 10 bases between. The CDR3 DNA is TGCAGCGTGGGGCGCGGAAGCAATCAGCCCCAGCATTTT. Amino acid sequence: CSVGRGSNQPQHF. Combining the CDR3 with reference TRBV29-1 and TRBJ1-5 gives the whole variable domain SAVISQKPSRDICQRGTSLTIQCQVDSQVTMMFWYRQQPGQSLTLIATANQGSEATYESGFVIDKFPISRPNLTFSTLTVSNMSPEDSSIYLCSVGRGSNQPQHFGDGTRLSIL.

The J gene is TRBJ2-1, the V gene TRBV10-3, with 8 bases lining up with TRBD1. CDR3 length: 13 residues. The V segment lost 6 bases and the J segment 6 bases; nucleotides outside the gene matches: 4. The germline V gene has CDR1 ENHRY and CDR2 SYGVKD. This chain's CDR3 is CAIRSDRANEQFF. Written as DNA, the CDR3 is TGTGCCATCAGGTCGGACAGGGCCAATGAGCAGTTCTTC.

The chain employs TRBV30 and TRBJ2-7, with D possibly matching TRBD1 (6 bases). This CDR3 region has 16 residues. The V gene lost 3 bases and the J gene lost 7 bases, with 25 bases spanning the gap. Per germline, CDR1 GTSNPN and CDR2 SVGIG (reference sequence). The CDR3 DNA reads TGTGCCTGGAGAGCGTCCGGGACACCTCGAAGGAAAGAGCAGTACTTC. Its translation: CAWRASGTPRRKEQYF.

The chain has TRBV10-3 and TRBJ1-4; maybe TRBD1 (6 bases). Germline assignment: CDR1 ENHRY and CDR2 SYGVKD. The CDR3 runs 13 residues. V was clipped by 4 bases and J by 8 bases, with 11 bases between them. In DNA form, the CDR3 reads TGTGCCATCAGTGTAGGGCAGGGGGAAAAACTGTTTTTT. It yields the protein CAISVGQGEKLFF.

The CDR3 sequence is CASSGGQISYEQYF. The CDR3, as DNA: TGTGCCAGCAGCGGGGGACAGATCTCATACGAGCAGTACTTC. This chain joins TRBV9 and TRBJ2-7; 7 nucleotides line up with TRBD1. V lost 3 bases and J lost 4; bases outside the gene matches: 7. Looked up from germline, CDR1 is SGDLS and CDR2 is YYNGEE. The CDR3 has 14 amino acids.

The J gene is TRBJ2-5, the V gene TRBV11-2, with D possibly matching TRBD1 (6 bases). The CDR3 has 14 amino acids. Germline-derived CDR1 and CDR2 are SGHAT and FQNNGV. V was trimmed by 1 base and J by 3 bases, leaving 9 bases between them. The chain's CDR3 is CASSLGTVKETQYF. CDR3 in DNA: TGTGCCAGCAGCTTAGGGACAGTTAAAGAGACCCAGTACTTC.

CDR3 DNA: TGTGCCAGCAGTTTATGGGACAGGGTCGAGCAGTACTTC. Encoded protein: CASSLWDRVEQYF. This chain connects TRBV28 to TRBJ2-7; the match to TRBD1 covers 8 bases. Trimming took 0 bases from V and 6 from J; bases not matched to a gene: 1. The CDR3 runs to 13 residues. Looked up from germline, CDR1 is MDHEN and CDR2 is SYDVKM.

The chain is built from TRBV6-5 and TRBJ1-1; possibly TRBD1 for D (6 bases). The germline V gene encodes CDR1 MNHEY and CDR2 SVGAGI. The V and J ends lost 0 bases and 1 base respectively, with 6 bases between them. The CDR3 runs to 14 residues. CDR3 loop: CASSYSTGNTEAFF. DNA of the CDR3: TGTGCCAGCAGTTACTCGACAGGGAACACTGAAGCTTTCTTT.